Included here is one T cell receptor beta chain sequence, with context. The data belong to a study of T cells expressing NK-cell markers. Study-level background: Source material for TCR beta repertoires consisted of sorted CD3+CD56+NKG2C+, CD3+CD56+NKG2C- and CD3+CD56-NKG2C+ T cells.

After re-calling the 5' RACE reads, TCRdb lists one entry per CDR3 protein, DNA absent. In total, the table holds some 190,000 distinct CDR3 sequences. Germline CDR1 and CDR2: MRHNA and SNTAGT. This CDR3 is built from 16 residues. Input material: blood T cells: a sorted CD56 or NKG2C T cell subset, CD4+ or CD8+ T cells, or bulk PBMC T cells (not recorded which). This chain joins TRBV6-4 and TRBJ1-6; TCRdb names TRBD1, which stays unverified in the absence of DNA. The TCR originated in a man between 18 and 69 years old in good health. CDR3 loop: CASSDGTGTGGSPLHF.